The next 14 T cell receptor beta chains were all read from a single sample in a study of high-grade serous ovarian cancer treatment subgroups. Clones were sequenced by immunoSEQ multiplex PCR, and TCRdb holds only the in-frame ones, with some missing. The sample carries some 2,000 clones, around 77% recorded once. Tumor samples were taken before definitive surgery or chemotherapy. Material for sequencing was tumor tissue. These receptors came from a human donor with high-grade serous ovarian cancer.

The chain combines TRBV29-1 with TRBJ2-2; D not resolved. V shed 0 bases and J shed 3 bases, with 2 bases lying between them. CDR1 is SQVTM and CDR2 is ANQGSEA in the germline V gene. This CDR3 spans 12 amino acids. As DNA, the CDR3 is TGCAGCGTTGAAGAGCACACCGGGGAGCTGTTTTTT. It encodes CSVEEHTGELFF.

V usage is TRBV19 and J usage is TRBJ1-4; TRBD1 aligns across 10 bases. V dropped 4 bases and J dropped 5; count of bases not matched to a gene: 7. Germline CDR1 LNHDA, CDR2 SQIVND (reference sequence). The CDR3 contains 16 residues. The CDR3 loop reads CASSRPPGQGNEKLFF. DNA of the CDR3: TGTGCCAGTAGTAGACCTCCGGGACAGGGGAATGAAAAACTGTTTTTT.

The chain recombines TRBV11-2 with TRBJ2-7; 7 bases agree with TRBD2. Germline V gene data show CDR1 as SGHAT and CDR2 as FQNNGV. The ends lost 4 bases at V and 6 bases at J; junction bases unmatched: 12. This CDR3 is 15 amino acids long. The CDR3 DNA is TGTGCCAGCAGCTCGATCGGGGAGGGACTTCTCGAGCAGTACTTC. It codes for CASSSIGEGLLEQYF.

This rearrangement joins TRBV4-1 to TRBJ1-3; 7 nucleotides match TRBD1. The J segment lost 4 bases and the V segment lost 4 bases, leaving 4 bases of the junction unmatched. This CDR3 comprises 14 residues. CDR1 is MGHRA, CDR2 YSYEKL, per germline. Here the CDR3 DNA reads TGCGCCAGCAGCCCCCCGGGACAGGGAAACACCATATATTTT. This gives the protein CASSPPGQGNTIYF.

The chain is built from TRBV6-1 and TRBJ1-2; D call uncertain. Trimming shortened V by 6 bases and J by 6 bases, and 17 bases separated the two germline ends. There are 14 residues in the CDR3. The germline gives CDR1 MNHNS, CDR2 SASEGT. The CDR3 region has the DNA TGTGCCAGCAGACCACCTGGTGCGGTCGATGGCTACACCTTC. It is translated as CASRPPGAVDGYTF.

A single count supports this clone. CDR3: CASSLSGSGSYNEQFF. The CDR3 coding sequence is TGCGCCAGCAGCTTGAGCGGGAGTGGCTCCTACAATGAGCAGTTCTTC. The J gene is TRBJ2-1, the V gene TRBV5-1; 8 bases are a match to TRBD2. The CDR3 is 16 amino acids. The V and J ends lost 1 base and 0 bases, in that order; junction bases with no gene match: 3. CDR1 is SGHRS, CDR2 YFSETQ, per germline. The whole variable domain, filled in from reference TRBV5-1 and TRBJ2-1, reads KAGVTQTPRYLIKTRGQQVTLSCSPISGHRSVSWYQQTPGQGLQFLFEYFSETQRNKGNFPGRFSGRQFSNSRSEMNVSTLELGDSALYLCASSLSGSGSYNEQFFGPGTRLTVL.

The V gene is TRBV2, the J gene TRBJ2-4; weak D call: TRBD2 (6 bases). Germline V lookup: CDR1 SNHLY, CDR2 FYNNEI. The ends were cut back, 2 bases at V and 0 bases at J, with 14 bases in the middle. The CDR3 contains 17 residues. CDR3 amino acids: CASSERDFALAKNIQYF. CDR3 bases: TGTGCCAGCAGTGAAAGGGACTTTGCATTAGCCAAAAACATTCAGTACTTC.

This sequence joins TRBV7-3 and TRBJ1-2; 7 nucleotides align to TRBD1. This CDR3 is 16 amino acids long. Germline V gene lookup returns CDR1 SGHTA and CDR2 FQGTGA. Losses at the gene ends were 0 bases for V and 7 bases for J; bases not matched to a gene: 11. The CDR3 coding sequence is TGTGCCAGCAGCTTAACGTCGGTTGGGCAGGGGGGTGGCTACACCTTC. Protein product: CASSLTSVGQGGGYTF.

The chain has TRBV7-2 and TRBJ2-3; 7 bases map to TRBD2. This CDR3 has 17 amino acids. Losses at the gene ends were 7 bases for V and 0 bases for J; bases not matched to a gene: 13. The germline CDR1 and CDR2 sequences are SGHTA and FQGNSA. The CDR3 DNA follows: TGTGCCAGCACCCGGAGAGTGGGCGGGGGAAGCACAGATACGCAGTATTTT. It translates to CASTRRVGGGSTDTQYF. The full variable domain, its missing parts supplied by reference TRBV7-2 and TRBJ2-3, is GAGVSQSPSNKVTEKGKDVELRCDPISGHTALYWYRQSLGQGLEFLIYFQGNSAPDKSGLPSDRFSAERTGGSVSTLTIQRTQQEDSAVYLCASTRRVGGGSTDTQYFGPGTRLTVL.

CDR3 DNA: TGTGCCAGCAGAACAGGGATGGGCAATCAGCCCCAGCATTTT. Protein: CASRTGMGNQPQHF. The chain combines TRBV6-5 with TRBJ1-5, with TRBD1 as a possible D gene (6 bases). This CDR3 has 14 residues. V lost 6 bases and J lost 2, with 11 bases in between. Per germline, CDR1 MNHEY and CDR2 SVGAGI.

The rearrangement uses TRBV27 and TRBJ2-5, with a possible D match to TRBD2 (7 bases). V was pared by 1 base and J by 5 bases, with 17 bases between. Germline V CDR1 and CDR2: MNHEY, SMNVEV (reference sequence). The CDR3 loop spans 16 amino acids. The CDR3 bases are TGTGCCAGCAGTTTATTGGAGGGGGGGACCAGGGAGACCCAGTACTTC. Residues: CASSLLEGGTRETQYF.

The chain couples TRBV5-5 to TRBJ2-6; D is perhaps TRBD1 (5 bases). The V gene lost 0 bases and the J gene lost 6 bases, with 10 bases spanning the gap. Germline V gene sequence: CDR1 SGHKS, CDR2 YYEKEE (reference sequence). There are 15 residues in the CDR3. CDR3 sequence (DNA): TGTGCCAGCAGCTTGGAGGCAGGGCAGGCCAACGTCCTGACTTTC. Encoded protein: CASSLEAGQANVLTF. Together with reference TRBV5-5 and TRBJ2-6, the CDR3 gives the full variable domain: DAGVTQSPTHLIKTRGQQVTLRCSPISGHKSVSWYQQVLGQGPQFIFQYYEKEERGRGNFPDRFSARQFPNYSSELNVNALLLGDSALYLCASSLEAGQANVLTFGAGSRLTVL.

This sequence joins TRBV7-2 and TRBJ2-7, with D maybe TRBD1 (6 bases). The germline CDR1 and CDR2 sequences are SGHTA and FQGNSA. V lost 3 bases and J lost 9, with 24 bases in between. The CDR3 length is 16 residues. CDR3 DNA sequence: TGTGCCAGCAGCTTCCCTACAGGGATAAATGGTTTAGGGCAGTACTTC. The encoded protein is CASSFPTGINGLGQYF. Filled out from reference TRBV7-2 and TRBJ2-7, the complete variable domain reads GAGVSQSPSNKVTEKGKDVELRCDPISGHTALYWYRQSLGQGLEFLIYFQGNSAPDKSGLPSDRFSAERTGGSVSTLTIQRTQQEDSAVYLCASSFPTGINGLGQYFGPGTRLTVT.

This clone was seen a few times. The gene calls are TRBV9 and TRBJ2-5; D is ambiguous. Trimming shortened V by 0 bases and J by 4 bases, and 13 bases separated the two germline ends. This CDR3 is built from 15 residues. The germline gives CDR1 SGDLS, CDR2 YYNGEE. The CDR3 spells CASSVDGLVRETQYF. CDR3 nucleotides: TGTGCCAGCAGCGTAGACGGCTTAGTGAGAGAGACCCAGTACTTC.